The 2 T cell receptor beta chains below were found in one sample sequenced in a study of OX40 agonist ivuxolimab in advanced cancers. Profiled with immunoSEQ multiplex PCR; TCRdb holds only in-frame clones, not every one. The top ten hold around 0.31% of the sample, which has some 100,000 clones, about nine tenths seen once. The sequences come from CD4+ or CD8+ T cells sorted from blood, collected in a trial of the OX40 agonist ivuxolimab. These TCRs come from an adult with an advanced solid tumor such as melanoma, head and neck, liver or kidney cancer.

The J gene is TRBJ2-1, the V gene TRBV27, with a tentative D call TRBD2 (5 bases). Germline V gene lookup returns CDR1 MNHEY and CDR2 SMNVEV (reference sequence). The CDR3 has 13 amino acids. The germline V and J ends were trimmed by 6 bases and 6 bases, with 12 bases remaining between them. CDR3 in amino acids: CASSWTFGNEQFF. CDR3 in DNA: TGTGCCAGCAGCTGGACTTTTGGCAATGAGCAGTTCTTC.

CDR3 amino acids: CSVVGLAGGEQFF. DNA for the CDR3: TGCAGCGTTGTAGGGCTAGCGGGCGGTGAGCAGTTCTTC. The V call is TRBV29-1, the J call TRBJ2-1; TRBD2 aligns across 8 bases. V shed 4 bases, J shed 9 bases, and the junction held 8 bases outside the gene matches. The CDR3 spans 13 residues. Germline CDR1 SQVTM, CDR2 ANQGSEA.